The clone carrying this T cell receptor (beta chain) was counted between two and nine times. As yet, its antigen is unknown. It was with a sample-barcoded 5' primer and a J-beta primer mix that a second PCR of roughly 7 to 12 cycles was run. TCRdb used MiXCR to reprocess the 5' RACE reads, holding one entry per CDR3 protein. The data show approximately 1,100,000 distinct CDR3 sequences, with 35% to 50% seen just once and approximately 19% held by the top ten. This entry belongs to a study of blood T cells in healthy people across ages. Study-wide points: The unknown donor CMV status may have confounded expanded clonotype changes.

Germline V gene data show CDR1 as SGHRS and CDR2 as YFSETQ. V lost 3 bases to trimming and J lost 1 base; unmatched junction nucleotides: 10. The CDR3 sequence is 17 residues long. This TCR was sampled from a woman in her sixties or seventies in good health. The chain is built from TRBV5-1 and TRBJ2-5; 9 bases match TRBD2. Sequencing was performed on blood. CDR3: CASSSGPSGKIQETQYF. In nucleotides, the CDR3 is TGCGCCAGCAGCTCGGGGCCTAGCGGGAAGATCCAAGAGACCCAGTACTTC.